These 20 T cell receptor beta chains share one sample of origin, sequenced in a study of glioma-infiltrating T cells after dendritic cell vaccination. The table came from immunoSEQ multiplex PCR; TCRdb's copy has only in-frame clones and leaves some out. The sample consists of roughly 10,000 clones, more than 75% of them appearing once. As for time point: after dendritic cell vaccination, including at tumor progression/relapse. Sequencing used blood, obtained after dendritic cell vaccination. These receptors were collected from a human donor with glioblastoma.

This clone turned up a few times. The chain combines TRBV7-9 with TRBJ1-4; 7 bases match TRBD1. CDR3 length equals 16 residues. The J segment lost 5 bases and the V segment lost 1 base, leaving 7 bases of the junction unmatched. Germline-derived CDR1 and CDR2 are SEHNR and FQNEAQ (reference sequence). The CDR3 bases are TGTGCCAGCAGCTTAGAATCGGGACAGCCGAATGAAAAACTGTTTTTT. It yields the protein CASSLESGQPNEKLFF.

The V gene is TRBV6-1, the J gene TRBJ2-5, with TRBD2 matching 11 bases. There are 13 residues in the CDR3. Germline-derived CDR1 and CDR2 are MNHNS and SASEGT. The V segment lost 5 bases and the J segment 5 bases; nucleotides outside the gene matches: 1. CDR3 DNA: TGTGCCAGCAGTCGACTAGCGGGGGAGACCCAGTACTTC. It specifies CASSRLAGETQYF.

This clone was seen a single time. V and J are TRBV9 and TRBJ2-5, with 12 bases fitting TRBD2. The V and J ends lost 5 bases and 3 bases, in that order; junction bases with no gene match: 14. The CDR3 has 18 amino acids. The germline V gene has CDR1 SGDLS and CDR2 YYNGEE. CDR3 nucleotide sequence: TGTGCCAGCAGTTATCCGAGGCTAGCGGGAGGGCCAGAAGAGACCCAGTACTTC. Its protein is CASSYPRLAGGPEETQYF.

The rearrangement uses TRBV4-1 and TRBJ2-1, with 8 bases matching TRBD1. The J segment lost 5 bases and the V segment lost 4 bases, leaving 7 bases of the junction unmatched. Germline CDR1 is MGHRA and CDR2 is YSYEKL. The CDR3 contains 15 residues. CDR3 DNA: TGCGCCAGCAGCCCGTGGACAGGGAAGGACAATGAGCAGTTCTTC. The encoded protein is CASSPWTGKDNEQFF.

This chain joins TRBV9 and TRBJ2-7, with a possible D match to TRBD2 (6 bases). Trimming took off 3 bases at V and 0 bases at J, with 10 bases between the two ends. Germline V lookup: CDR1 SGDLS, CDR2 YYNGEE. The CDR3 is made up of 14 amino acids. The CDR3 sequence: CASSEGGDSYEQYF. CDR3 DNA sequence: TGTGCCAGCAGCGAGGGAGGAGACTCCTACGAGCAGTACTTC.

The chain carries TRBV5-8 and TRBJ2-1; possibly TRBD2 for D (6 bases). Germline-derived CDR1 and CDR2 are SGHTS and YDEGEE. Trimming removed 0 bases from V and 13 bases from J, with 14 bases in between. CDR3 length: 13 residues. CDR3 protein: CASSLEGLYVQFF. CDR3 nucleotide sequence: TGTGCCAGCAGCTTGGAGGGACTCTATGTACAGTTCTTC.

The J gene is TRBJ2-1, the V gene TRBV11-1; 10 nucleotides line up with TRBD2. Trimming took 3 bases from V and 10 from J; bases not matched to a gene: 15. CDR1 is SGHAT and CDR2 is FQDESV in the germline V gene (reference sequence). CDR3 length equals 17 residues. CDR3 region: CASSLTFTTSGVREQFF. CDR3 nucleotide sequence: TGTGCCAGCAGCTTGACCTTCACAACTAGCGGGGTTAGGGAGCAGTTCTTC. The whole variable domain, remainder taken from reference TRBV11-1 and TRBJ2-1, is EAEVAQSPRYKITEKSQAVAFWCDPISGHATLYWYRQILGQGPELLVQFQDESVVDDSQLPKDRFSAERLKGVDSTLKIQPAELGDSAMYLCASSLTFTTSGVREQFFGPGTRLTVL.

The gene calls are TRBV10-3 and TRBJ2-1; TRBD2 agrees at 9 bases. Germline V gene lookup returns CDR1 ENHRY and CDR2 SYGVKD. The trim removed 3 bases at V and 9 bases at J, leaving 6 bases unmatched. The length of the CDR3 is 14 residues. CDR3 loop: CAISDLAGSGEQFF. The DNA for the CDR3 is TGTGCCATCAGTGACCTAGCGGGATCGGGTGAGCAGTTCTTC.

This chain links TRBV9 with TRBJ2-7; TRBD2 matches 13 bases. CDR3 length: 15 residues. V trimming: 2 bases; J trimming: 1 base; junction bases outside the gene matches: 0. CDR1 and CDR2 from the germline V gene are SGDLS and YYNGEE. CDR3 sequence: CASSVGLAGSYEQYF. The CDR3 nucleotides read TGTGCCAGCAGCGTGGGACTAGCGGGGTCCTACGAGCAGTACTTC.

The chain is built from TRBV18 and TRBJ2-2; 7 bases map to TRBD1. Unmatched junction bases numbered 3, after V lost 3 bases and J lost 2 bases. The CDR3 loop spans 15 amino acids. Germline assignment: CDR1 KGHSH and CDR2 LQKENI. CDR3 amino acids: CASSPGTANTGELFF. The CDR3 nucleotides read TGTGCCAGCTCACCCGGGACAGCCAACACCGGGGAGCTGTTTTTT.

The V gene is TRBV7-8, the J gene TRBJ2-2, with TRBD1 matching 11 bases. The CDR3 is 16 amino acids. In germline, CDR1 is SGHVS, CDR2 FQNEAQ. With 4 bases clipped from V and 5 bases from J, the junction kept 6 bases outside the gene matches. The CDR3 here is CASSYGQGAGTGELFF. The CDR3, as DNA: TGTGCCAGCAGCTACGGACAGGGGGCAGGAACCGGGGAGCTGTTTTTT.

V gene TRBV7-6 combines with J gene TRBJ2-1; 13 bases align to TRBD2. The germline gives CDR1 SGHVS, CDR2 FNYEAQ. V was pared by 0 bases and J by 4 bases, with 0 bases of the junction left unmatched. This CDR3 region has 16 residues. CDR3 sequence: CASSLAGLAGYNEQFF. CDR3 nucleotide sequence: TGTGCCAGCAGCTTAGCGGGACTAGCGGGATACAATGAGCAGTTCTTC.

The rearrangement uses TRBV19 and TRBJ2-7, with D unresolved. The CDR3 length is 13 residues. Trimming stripped 3 bases from V and 5 bases from J, with 11 bases between. From germline, CDR1 is LNHDA and CDR2 SQIVND (reference sequence). The CDR3 region is CASSIQSRNEQYF. The DNA for the CDR3 is TGTGCCAGTAGTATTCAATCCAGAAACGAGCAGTACTTC.

The sample holds a few counts of this clone. The same CDR3 can be traced to other DNA sequences in this sample. V usage is TRBV5-1 and J usage is TRBJ2-1; 9 bases agree with TRBD2. The CDR3 loop spans 15 amino acids. The V segment lost 0 bases and the J segment 5 bases; nucleotides outside the gene matches: 3. The germline gives CDR1 SGHRS, CDR2 YFSETQ. The CDR3 sequence: CASSLVLAGNNEQFF. The CDR3 nucleotides are TGCGCCAGCAGCTTGGTTCTAGCGGGAAACAATGAGCAGTTCTTC.

For this clone: A read error may produce the germline difference seen at one junction end. Other DNA sequences in the same sample also yield this CDR3. The chain combines TRBV19 with TRBJ2-5, with 7 positions matching TRBD1. CDR3 length equals 15 residues. Germline-derived CDR1 and CDR2 are LNHDA and SQIVND (reference sequence). CDR3 region: CASSIEGQSKETQYF. The CDR3 DNA reads TGTGCCAGTAGTATTGAGGGACAGTCTAAAGAGACTCAGTACTTC.

V and J are TRBV2 and TRBJ2-1, with D perhaps matching TRBD1 (7 bases). The V and J ends lost 6 bases and 6 bases respectively, with 24 bases between them. The CDR3 is 17 amino acids. Germline loops: CDR1 SNHLY, CDR2 FYNNEI. CDR3 nucleotide sequence: TGTGCCAGCAGCCCCGGAGGGGGCCCCGGGAGAGGCAATGAGCAGTTCTTC. This codes for CASSPGGGPGRGNEQFF.

The chain carries TRBV28 and TRBJ2-3; D is perhaps TRBD1 (6 bases). CDR1 and CDR2 (germline): MDHEN, SYDVKM. V dropped 6 bases and J dropped 11 bases, with 12 bases sitting between them. The CDR3 totals 11 residues. The CDR3 protein is CASSPMDRQYF. The DNA of the CDR3 is TGTGCCAGCAGCCCTATGGACAGGCAGTATTTT. Variable domain in full (rest from reference TRBV28 and TRBJ2-3): DVKVTQSSRYLVKRTGEKVFLECVQDMDHENMFWYRQDPGLGLRLIYFSYDVKMKEKGDIPEGYSVSREKKERFSLILESASTNQTSMYLCASSPMDRQYFGPGTRLTVL.

The chain has TRBV7-9 and TRBJ2-7, with D tentatively TRBD2 (5 bases). There are 13 residues in the CDR3. With 2 bases removed from V and 7 bases from J, the gap between germline ends came to 12 bases. Germline assignment: CDR1 SEHNR and CDR2 FQNEAQ (reference sequence). CDR3 region: CASSLTASGEQYF. The CDR3 DNA sequence: TGTGCCAGCAGCTTAACGGCGAGCGGTGAGCAGTACTTC.

The V and J genes are TRBV6-4 and TRBJ2-1; TRBD1 matches 7 bases. The CDR3 extends over 15 amino acids. Trimming at V came to 3 bases and at J to 0 bases, leaving 2 bases not matched to a gene. Germline V CDR1 and CDR2: MRHNA, SNTAGT. This CDR3 reads CASSETGDSYNEQFF. The CDR3 DNA sequence: TGTGCCAGCAGTGAAACAGGGGACTCCTACAATGAGCAGTTCTTC.

The CDR3 protein is CASSQGQGEGDTEAFF. Here the CDR3 DNA reads TGTGCCAGCAGCCAGGGACAGGGTGAGGGTGACACTGAAGCTTTCTTT. This chain links TRBV9 with TRBJ1-1, with TRBD1 identical over 9 bases. The CDR3 covers 16 residues. The trim removed 4 bases at V and 3 bases at J, leaving 10 bases unmatched. The germline CDR1 and CDR2 sequences are SGDLS and YYNGEE.